The entry below describes one T cell receptor beta chain. Its antigen remains unidentified. This sample is drawn from a study of cytomegalovirus exposure and HLA in healthy donors. This CDR3 comprises 16 residues. The V and J ends lost 0 bases and 2 bases, in that order; junction bases with no gene match: 5. Per the germline V gene, CDR1 is SGDLS and CDR2 is YYNGEE. Study results and caveats: In a later analysis, HLA-C alleles had the fewest associated TCRs, DRB1 alleles the most. With further analysis later on, most CMV-associated TCR beta chains appeared HLA-restricted.

These donors, healthy bone marrow donors, were studied. In nominal health when sampled, donors likely had unrecorded immune exposures nonetheless. The primer mix had 60 Vbeta and 13 Jbeta primers. The repertoire was sequenced with immunoSEQ multiplex PCR; TCRdb's copy has only in-frame clones and lacks some. The table has tens of thousands of clones, over 75% seen once; the top ten hold about 10%. The clonotype comes from a female donor in good health and CMV-seronegative. The chain uses TRBV9 and TRBJ2-7, with 10 bases identical to TRBD2. Sequencing was carried out using PBMCs. The CDR3 spells CASSVVGLAGAYEQYF. DNA of the CDR3: TGTGCCAGCAGCGTAGTGGGGCTAGCGGGGGCCTACGAGCAGTACTTC.